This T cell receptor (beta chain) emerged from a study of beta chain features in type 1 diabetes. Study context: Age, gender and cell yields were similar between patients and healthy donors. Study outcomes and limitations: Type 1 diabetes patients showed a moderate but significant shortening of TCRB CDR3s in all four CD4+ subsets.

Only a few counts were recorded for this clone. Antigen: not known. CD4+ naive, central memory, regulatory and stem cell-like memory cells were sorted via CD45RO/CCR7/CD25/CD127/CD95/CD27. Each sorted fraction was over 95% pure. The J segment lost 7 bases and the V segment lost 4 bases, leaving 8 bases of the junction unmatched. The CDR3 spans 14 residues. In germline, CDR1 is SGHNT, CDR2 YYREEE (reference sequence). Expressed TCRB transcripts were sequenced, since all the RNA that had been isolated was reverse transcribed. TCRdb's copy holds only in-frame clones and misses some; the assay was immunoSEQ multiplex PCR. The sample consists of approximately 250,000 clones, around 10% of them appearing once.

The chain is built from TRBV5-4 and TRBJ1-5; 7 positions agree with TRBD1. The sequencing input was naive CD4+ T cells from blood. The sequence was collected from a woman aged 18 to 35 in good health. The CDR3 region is CASSLGGQLQPQHF. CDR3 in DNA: TGTGCCAGCAGCCTCGGGGGACAGCTGCAGCCCCAGCATTTT.